This TCR beta chain was identified in a study of shared T cell receptors in the human thymus. This CDR3 comprises 14 residues. CDR1 and CDR2 (germline): SGHTA, FQGNSA. In its sample, this clone was seen once. One junction end does not reproduce the germline sequence, and a read error may be involved. Measured with immunoSEQ multiplex PCR; TCRdb has only the in-frame clones, and not every one. The sample gives 720,000 or so clones, over 75% of which show up once; about 0.0098% is in the top ten. These data also featured in a second study, about human thymus T cells. Per that study: The sample donors, healthy Finnish infants, were having corrective surgery for congenital heart defects. Thymus was obtained from resections taken during corrective heart surgery. Thymic as well as blood repertoires seemed to favor certain V and J genes unevenly. Related research reported highly overlapping thymic repertoires among unrelated individuals.

The genes are TRBV7-2 and TRBJ2-3, with 7 positions matching TRBD1. Material: thymocytes. The TCR comes from a girl less than two years old with a congenital heart defect. This chain's CDR3 is CASSLLGGTDTQYF. DNA of the CDR3: TGTGCCAGCAGCTTGCTAGGGGGCACGGATACGCAGTATTTT.